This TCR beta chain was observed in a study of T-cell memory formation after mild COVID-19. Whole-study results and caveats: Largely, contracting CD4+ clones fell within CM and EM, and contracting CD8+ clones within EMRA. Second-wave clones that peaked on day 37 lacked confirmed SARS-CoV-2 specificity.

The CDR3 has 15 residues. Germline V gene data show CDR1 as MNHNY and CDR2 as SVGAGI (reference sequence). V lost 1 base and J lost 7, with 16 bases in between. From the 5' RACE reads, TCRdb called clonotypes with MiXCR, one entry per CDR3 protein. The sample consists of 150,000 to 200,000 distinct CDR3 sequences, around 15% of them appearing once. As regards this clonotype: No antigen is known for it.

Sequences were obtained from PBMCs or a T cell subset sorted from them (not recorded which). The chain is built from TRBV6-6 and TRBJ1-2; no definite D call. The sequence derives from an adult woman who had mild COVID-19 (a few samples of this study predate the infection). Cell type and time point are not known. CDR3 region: CASSYFAKREAGYTF. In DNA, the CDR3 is TGTGCCAGCAGTTACTTCGCCAAGAGGGAGGCTGGCTACACCTTC.